These T cell receptor beta chains were read from a single sample in a study of blood T cell repertoires in COVID-19. Sequencing used immunoSEQ multiplex PCR; TCRdb keeps in-frame clones, though not all of them. In the table there are about 200,000 clones, approximately 86% of which are singletons. The sequencing sample was made of PBMCs or T cells enriched from blood (not recorded which). The receptors stem from a woman younger than 45 who had been exposed to COVID-19. The CDR3 runs from the conserved cysteine through the conserved F or W. The D gene is left open where the match is weak. The size of a clone is reported for some rows only, either as once, few or many, or as a class for expanded clones.

J: TRBJ1-5; V: TRBV5-6; D: .; size: .; DNA: TGTGCCAGCAGCTTGCTCGGGGTGGAGGATCAGCCCCAGCATTTT; CDR3: CASSLLGVEDQPQHF
J: TRBJ2-6; V: TRBV19; D: .; size: .; DNA: TGTGCCAGTAGGAGTACTGGGGCCAACGTCCTGACTTTC; CDR3: CASRSTGANVLTF
J: TRBJ1-5; V: TRBV19; D: .; size: .; DNA: TGTGCCAGTAGTATTGGTGCGCAGCCCCAGCATTTT; CDR3: CASSIGAQPQHF
J: TRBJ2-1; V: TRBV7-7; D: TRBD2; size: once; DNA: TGTGCCAGCAGCTTAGGGCTAGCGGGGGGTTATGAGCAGTTCTTC; CDR3: CASSLGLAGGYEQFF
J: TRBJ2-2; V: TRBV19; D: .; size: .; DNA: TGTGCCAGTAGATCCTCGGGCACCGGGGAGCTGTTTTTT; CDR3: CASRSSGTGELFF
J: TRBJ2-1; V: TRBV4-2; D: .; size: .; DNA: TGTGCCAGCAGCCAAGAGTGGGGCACCTCCTACAATGAGCAGTTCTTC; CDR3: CASSQEWGTSYNEQFF
J: TRBJ1-3; V: TRBV9; D: TRBD1; size: .; DNA: TGTGCCAGCAGCGTAGACCCGACAGGGGTTAGAAACACCATATATTTT; CDR3: CASSVDPTGVRNTIYF
J: TRBJ1-2; V: TRBV4-1; D: TRBD1; size: .; DNA: TGCGCCAGCAGCCAAGACCCATCACAGGGGGTTTATTATGGCTACACCTTC; CDR3: CASSQDPSQGVYYGYTF
J: TRBJ2-7; V: TRBV25-1; D: TRBD1; size: once; DNA: TGTGCCAGCAGTGGTATTCGGACAGGGAATTCCGAGCAGTACTTC; CDR3: CASSGIRTGNSEQYF
J: TRBJ2-3; V: TRBV7-3; D: .; size: .; DNA: TGTGCCAGCAGCTTAGATTACCGGTCTGATACGCAGTATTTT; CDR3: CASSLDYRSDTQYF
J: TRBJ2-7; V: TRBV6-5; D: .; size: .; DNA: TGTGCCAGCAGTTTAGGGGCAGGTCTGGTCTACGAGCAGTACTTC; CDR3: CASSLGAGLVYEQYF
J: TRBJ2-1; V: TRBV5-1; D: .; size: .; DNA: TGCGCCAGCAGACTCTCAGGGAATGAGCAGTTCTTC; CDR3: CASRLSGNEQFF
J: TRBJ1-2; V: TRBV24-1; D: TRBD1; size: .; DNA: TGTGCCACCAGTGATTCCGGACAGGGAGTCGGGGGCTACACCTTC; CDR3: CATSDSGQGVGGYTF
J: TRBJ2-7; V: TRBV5-1; D: .; size: .; DNA: TGCGCCAGCAGCTTGGCCGGCTGGCAGGGCGCCCTTTCCTACGAGCAGTACTTC; CDR3: CASSLAGWQGALSYEQYF
J: TRBJ1-1; V: TRBV19; D: .; size: .; DNA: TGTGCCAGTAGCACTTTTGGTCGGTGGAACACTGAAGCTTTCTTT; CDR3: CASSTFGRWNTEAFF
J: TRBJ1-3; V: TRBV19; D: .; size: .; DNA: TGTGCCAGTAGTCGGGACAACAGGGATCCCTCTGGAAACACCATATATTTT; CDR3: CASSRDNRDPSGNTIYF
J: TRBJ1-6; V: TRBV14; D: .; size: few; DNA: TGTGCCAGCAGCCACAGGGTCTATAATTCACCCCTCCACTTT; CDR3: CASSHRVYNSPLHF
J: TRBJ1-6; V: TRBV21-1; D: .; size: .; DNA: TGTGCCAGCAGCAAAGGGGCCCGGCAAGTTGTAGTTTTGCCACCCCTCCACTTT; CDR3: CASSKGARQVVVLPPLHF
J: TRBJ1-4; V: TRBV19; D: .; size: .; DNA: TGTGCCAGTAGTAGTTGGAGTTTCTCAACTAATGAAAAACTGTTTTTT; CDR3: CASSSWSFSTNEKLFF
J: TRBJ2-1; V: TRBV5-6; D: TRBD2; size: .; DNA: TGTGCCAGCAGCTTTCCCGGGACTATAAACAATGAGCAGTTCTTC; CDR3: CASSFPGTINNEQFF
J: TRBJ1-5; V: TRBV19; D: TRBD1; size: .; DNA: TGTGCCAGTAGAAAGGGGGCCACAAATAGCAATCAGCCCCAGCATTTT; CDR3: CASRKGATNSNQPQHF
J: TRBJ1-3; V: TRBV3-1/TRBV3-2; D: .; size: once; DNA: TGTGCCAGCAGCCAAGTGGGCAGCTCTGGAAACACCATATATTTT; CDR3: CASSQVGSSGNTIYF
J: TRBJ1-6; V: TRBV13; D: .; size: few; DNA: TGTGCCAGCAGCCCGCGTGAGGGCTCGAACGATTCACCCCTCCACTTT; CDR3: CASSPREGSNDSPLHF
J: TRBJ1-2; V: TRBV19; D: TRBD1; size: .; DNA: TGTGCCGGAGCAACAGGGGGCCGTGGCTACACCTTC; CDR3: CAGATGGRGYTF
J: TRBJ2-2; V: TRBV21-1; D: .; size: .; DNA: TGTGCCAGCAGCAAAGATGGTGGGACAGAGTTAGTCCCTCTAAACACCGGGGAGCTGTTTTTT; CDR3: CASSKDGGTELVPLNTGELFF
J: TRBJ2-7; V: TRBV5-1; D: TRBD1; size: .; DNA: TGCGCCAGCAGCTTGGGACAGGGAAACTCCTACGAGCAGTACTTC; CDR3: CASSLGQGNSYEQYF
J: TRBJ2-7; V: TRBV18; D: TRBD2; size: .; DNA: TGTGCCAGCTCGCACACTAGCGGGGCCTCCTACGAGCAGTACTTC; CDR3: CASSHTSGASYEQYF
J: TRBJ1-2; V: TRBV12-3/TRBV12-4; D: .; size: .; DNA: TGTGCCAGCAGCTCCGGACAGTATGGCTACACCTTC; CDR3: CASSSGQYGYTF
J: TRBJ1-2; V: TRBV5-1; D: TRBD1; size: once; DNA: TGCGCCAGCAGCTTGGCGGATGTTCGTCTGGGGACAGCAAATGGCTACACCTTC; CDR3: CASSLADVRLGTANGYTF
J: TRBJ1-6; V: TRBV28; D: .; size: .; DNA: TGTGCCAGCAGTTTTGGGGGCAGGTCTGGCTCCTATAATTCACCCCTCCACTTT; CDR3: CASSFGGRSGSYNSPLHF
J: TRBJ2-5; V: TRBV2; D: TRBD2; size: .; DNA: TGTGCCAGCAGTGAAGGCGTACTAGCGGGGCGAGAGACCCAGTACTTC; CDR3: CASSEGVLAGRETQYF
J: TRBJ1-2; V: TRBV5-1; D: TRBD1; size: .; DNA: TGCGCCAGCAGCTTGTTTTTTCGGACAGGGGCCCCCTATGGCTACACCTTC; CDR3: CASSLFFRTGAPYGYTF
J: TRBJ1-4; V: TRBV5-1; D: TRBD1; size: .; DNA: TGCGCCAGCAGCAGACAGGGTAAGGAAAAACTGTTTTTT; CDR3: CASSRQGKEKLFF